A selection of T cell receptor beta chains follows, all from one sample in a study of blood T cell repertoires in COVID-19. TCRdb keeps only in-frame clones here, not all; method: immunoSEQ multiplex PCR. The sample has more than 45,000 clones, approximately 90% seen once. The sample was peripheral blood. The source is a man between 60 and 75 years old with acute or convalescent COVID-19. Both conserved end residues are part of each CDR3. Size is omitted from some rows. Given values are once, few, many or a class for expanded clones.

>TRBJ2-5|.|TRBV3-1/TRBV3-2
CASRTGYGQETQYF
>TRBJ2-7|.|TRBV21-1
CASKKLKGAYEQYF
>TRBJ2-7|few|TRBV5-4
CASSSRVTAYEQYF
>TRBJ2-3|.|TRBV30
CAWNPGGRTDTQYF
>TRBJ1-1|.|TRBV7-8
CASSLANSGAGAEAFF
>TRBJ1-5|.|TRBV24-1
CATSGGYGNQPQHF
>TRBJ2-2|.|TRBV9
CASSPREHGRRGGELFF
>TRBJ2-3|.|TRBV7-2
CASSTKMSSGRTDTQYF
>TRBJ2-1|.|TRBV29-1
CSVLGGSLKVDEQFF
>TRBJ2-3|.|TRBV9
CASSVGDRVLDTQYF
>TRBJ2-1|.|TRBV7-2
CASSLGFSYNEQFF
>TRBJ2-1|.|TRBV19
CASSILAGGPRGEQFF
>TRBJ2-7|.|TRBV28
CASSFGGGYEQYF
>TRBJ2-7|.|TRBV10-3
CAISELKRPSYEQYF
>TRBJ2-1|.|TRBV28
CASSPNRGGPGGYNEQFF
>TRBJ1-1|.|TRBV4-1
CASSQGDRYSSEAFF
>TRBJ2-1|.|TRBV15
CATSRGGGSGGEQFF
>TRBJ2-3|.|TRBV6-2/TRBV6-3
CASSLPQGTPTDTQYF
>TRBJ1-2|.|TRBV11-2
CASSLEYAGNYGYTF
>TRBJ2-1|.|TRBV9
CASSARLAGGTSYNEQFF
>TRBJ1-5|.|TRBV7-9
CASTQEGQPQHF
>TRBJ2-7|once|TRBV4-1
CASSQQESYEQYF
>TRBJ1-6|.|TRBV6-1
CASSELAGGNSPLHF
>TRBJ1-5|.|TRBV7-6
CASSLPQAGQGNQPQHF
>TRBJ1-1|once|TRBV7-3
CASSSTGMNTEAFF
>TRBJ2-2|once|TRBV6-5
CASSPRRGNTGELFF
>TRBJ1-6|.|TRBV10-3
CAISDQGSNSPLHF
>TRBJ2-3|.|TRBV6-5
CASRSSPAGADTQYF
>TRBJ2-1|.|TRBV27
CAILAGNEQFF